This entry describes one TCR beta chain. Its specificity is not known. The data belong to a study of T-cell memory formation after mild COVID-19. Regarding the study as a whole: Largely, contracting CD4+ clones fell within CM and EM, and contracting CD8+ clones within EMRA. Within pre-infection memory, some responding clones were found, suggesting cross-reactive memory joined.

The CDR3 covers 18 residues. Germline-derived CDR1 and CDR2 are LNHDA and SQIVND (reference sequence). V lost 2 bases and J lost 4, with 23 bases in between. TCRdb called the 5' RACE reads again in MiXCR, with one record for every CDR3 protein. The top ten hold approximately 13% of the sample, which has more than 400,000 distinct CDR3 sequences, 18% seen once. Material for sequencing was PBMCs or a T cell subset sorted from them (not recorded which). This clonotype was obtained from an adult woman who had mild COVID-19 (a few samples of this study predate the infection). Cell type and time point are not known. This rearrangement joins TRBV19 to TRBJ1-1; D ambiguous. CDR3 protein: CASSILGSAVPSGTEAFF. The CDR3 bases are TGTGCCAGTAGTATACTCGGCAGTGCCGTTCCCTCTGGCACTGAAGCTTTCTTT.